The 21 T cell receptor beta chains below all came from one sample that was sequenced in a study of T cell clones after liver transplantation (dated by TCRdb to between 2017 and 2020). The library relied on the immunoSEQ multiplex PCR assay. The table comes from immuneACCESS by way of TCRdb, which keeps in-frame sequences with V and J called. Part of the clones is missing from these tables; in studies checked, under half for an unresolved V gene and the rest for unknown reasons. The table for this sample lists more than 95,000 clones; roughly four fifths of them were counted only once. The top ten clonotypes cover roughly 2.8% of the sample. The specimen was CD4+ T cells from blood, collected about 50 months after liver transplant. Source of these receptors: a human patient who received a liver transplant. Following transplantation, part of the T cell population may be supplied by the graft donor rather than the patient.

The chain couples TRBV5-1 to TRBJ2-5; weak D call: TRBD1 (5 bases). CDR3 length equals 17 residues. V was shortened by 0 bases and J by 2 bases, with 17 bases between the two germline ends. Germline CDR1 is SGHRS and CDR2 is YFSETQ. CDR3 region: CASSLGSGGRVQETQYF. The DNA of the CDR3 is TGCGCCAGCAGCTTGGGTTCAGGTGGCAGGGTGCAAGAGACCCAGTACTTC.

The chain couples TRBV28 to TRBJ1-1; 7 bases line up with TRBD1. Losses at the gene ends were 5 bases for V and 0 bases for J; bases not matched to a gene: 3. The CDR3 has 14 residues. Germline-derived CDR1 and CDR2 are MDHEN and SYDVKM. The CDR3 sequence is CASSAQGMNTEAFF. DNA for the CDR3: TGTGCCAGCAGTGCACAGGGGATGAACACTGAAGCTTTCTTT.

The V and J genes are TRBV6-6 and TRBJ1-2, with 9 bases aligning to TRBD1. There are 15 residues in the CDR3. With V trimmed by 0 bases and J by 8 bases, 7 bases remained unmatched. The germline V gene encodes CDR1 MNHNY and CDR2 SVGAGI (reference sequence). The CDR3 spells CASSYSGDRVYGYTF. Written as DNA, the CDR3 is TGTGCCAGCAGTTACTCGGGGGACAGGGTGTACGGCTACACCTTC.

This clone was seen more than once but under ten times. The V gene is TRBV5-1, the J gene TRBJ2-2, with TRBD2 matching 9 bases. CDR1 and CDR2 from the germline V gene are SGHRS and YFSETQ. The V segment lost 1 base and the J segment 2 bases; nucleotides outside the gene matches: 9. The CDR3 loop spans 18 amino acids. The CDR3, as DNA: TGCGCCAGCAGCTTGAGGGCCGGGACTAGCTTAAACACCGGGGAGCTGTTTTTT. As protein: CASSLRAGTSLNTGELFF.

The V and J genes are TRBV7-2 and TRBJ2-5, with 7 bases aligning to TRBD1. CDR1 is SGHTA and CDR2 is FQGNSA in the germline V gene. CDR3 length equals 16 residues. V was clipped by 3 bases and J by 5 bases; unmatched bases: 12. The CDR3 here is CASSFRQGGLRETQYF. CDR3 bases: TGTGCCAGCAGCTTTCGACAGGGCGGTTTGAGGGAGACCCAGTACTTC.

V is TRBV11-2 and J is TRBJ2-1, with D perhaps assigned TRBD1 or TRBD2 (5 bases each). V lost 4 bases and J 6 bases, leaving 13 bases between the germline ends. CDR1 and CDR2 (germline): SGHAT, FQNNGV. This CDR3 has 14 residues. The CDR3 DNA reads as TGTGCCAGCAGCTCAGTGAGGGGAACCAATGAGCAGTTCTTC. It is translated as CASSSVRGTNEQFF.

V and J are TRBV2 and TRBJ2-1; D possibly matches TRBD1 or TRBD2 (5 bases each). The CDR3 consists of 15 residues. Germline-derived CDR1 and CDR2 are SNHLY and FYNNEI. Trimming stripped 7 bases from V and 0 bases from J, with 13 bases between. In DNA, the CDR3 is TGTGCCAGCACCGGGGCCCGAAGCTCCTACAATGAGCAGTTCTTC. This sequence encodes CASTGARSSYNEQFF. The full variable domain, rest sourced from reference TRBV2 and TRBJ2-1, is EPEVTQTPSHQVTQMGQEVILRCVPISNHLYFYWYRQILGQKVEFLVSFYNNEISEKSEIFDDQFSVERPDGSNFTLKIRSTKLEDSAMYFCASTGARSSYNEQFFGPGTRLTVL.

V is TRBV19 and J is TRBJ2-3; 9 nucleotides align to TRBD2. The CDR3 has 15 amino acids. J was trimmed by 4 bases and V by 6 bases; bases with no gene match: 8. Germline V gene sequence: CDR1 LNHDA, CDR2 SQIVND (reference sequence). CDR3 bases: TGTGCCAGTAGCCCCGGTAGCGGGAGACCAGATACGCAGTATTTT. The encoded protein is CASSPGSGRPDTQYF.

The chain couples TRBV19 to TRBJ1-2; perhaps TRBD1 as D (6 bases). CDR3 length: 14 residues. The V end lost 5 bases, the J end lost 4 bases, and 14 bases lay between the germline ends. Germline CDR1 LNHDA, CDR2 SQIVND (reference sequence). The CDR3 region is CASSSTDRLYGYTF. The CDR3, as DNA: TGTGCCAGTAGTTCAACCGACAGGCTCTATGGCTACACCTTC.

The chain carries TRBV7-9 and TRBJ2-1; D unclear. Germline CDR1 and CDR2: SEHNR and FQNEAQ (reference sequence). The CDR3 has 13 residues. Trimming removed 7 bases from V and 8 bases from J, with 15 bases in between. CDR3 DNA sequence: TGTGCCAGCACCCCGGTGGGCCGCTATGAGCAGTTCTTC. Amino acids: CASTPVGRYEQFF.

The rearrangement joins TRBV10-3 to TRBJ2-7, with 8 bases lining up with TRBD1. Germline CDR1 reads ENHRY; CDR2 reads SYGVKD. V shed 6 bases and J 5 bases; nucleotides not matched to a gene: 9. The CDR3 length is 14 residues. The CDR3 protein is CAIRRTGSLDEQYF. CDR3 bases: TGTGCCATCAGACGGACAGGGAGTTTGGACGAGCAGTACTTC.

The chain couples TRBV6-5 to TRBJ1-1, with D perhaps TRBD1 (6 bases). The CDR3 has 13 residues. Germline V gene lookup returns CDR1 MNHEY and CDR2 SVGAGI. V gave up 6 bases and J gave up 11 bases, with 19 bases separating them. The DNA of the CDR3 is TGTGCCAGCAGCTTCGGGACTCCAGGGGATGCTTTCTTT. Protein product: CASSFGTPGDAFF.

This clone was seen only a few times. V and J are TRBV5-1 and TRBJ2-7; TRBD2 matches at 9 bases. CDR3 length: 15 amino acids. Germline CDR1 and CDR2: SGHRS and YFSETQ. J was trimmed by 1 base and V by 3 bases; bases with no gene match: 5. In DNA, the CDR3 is TGCGCCAGCAGCTCCGGACTAGCGTTTTCCTACGAGCAGTACTTC. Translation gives CASSSGLAFSYEQYF.

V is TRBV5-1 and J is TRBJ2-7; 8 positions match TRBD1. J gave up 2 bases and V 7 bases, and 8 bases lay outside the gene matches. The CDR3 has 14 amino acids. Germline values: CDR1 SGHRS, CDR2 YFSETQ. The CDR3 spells CASGLNRGTYEQYF. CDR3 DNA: TGCGCCAGCGGGCTGAACAGGGGGACCTACGAGCAGTACTTC.

This CDR3 reads CASSNYVDSPYGYTF. The CDR3 nucleotides are TGTGCCAGCAGCAACTATGTAGACAGCCCCTATGGCTACACCTTC. This chain joins TRBV9 and TRBJ1-2, with D possibly TRBD1 on 5 matching bases. V lost 4 bases to trimming and J lost 4 bases, with 17 bases between them. From germline, CDR1 is SGDLS and CDR2 YYNGEE. The CDR3 has 15 amino acids.

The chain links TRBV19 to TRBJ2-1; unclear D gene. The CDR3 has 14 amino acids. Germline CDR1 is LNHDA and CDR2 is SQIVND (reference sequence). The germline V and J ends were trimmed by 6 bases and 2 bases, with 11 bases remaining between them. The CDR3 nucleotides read TGTGCCAGTAGCAAGACCCGAACCTACAATGAGCAGTTCTTC. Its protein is CASSKTRTYNEQFF.

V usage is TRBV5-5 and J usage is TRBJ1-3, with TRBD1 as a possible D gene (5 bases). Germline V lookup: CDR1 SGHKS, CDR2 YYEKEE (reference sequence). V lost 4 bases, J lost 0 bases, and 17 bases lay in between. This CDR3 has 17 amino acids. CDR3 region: CASSTSPGLSSGNTIYF. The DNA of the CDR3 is TGTGCCAGCAGCACCTCGCCGGGACTCAGCTCTGGAAACACCATATATTTT.

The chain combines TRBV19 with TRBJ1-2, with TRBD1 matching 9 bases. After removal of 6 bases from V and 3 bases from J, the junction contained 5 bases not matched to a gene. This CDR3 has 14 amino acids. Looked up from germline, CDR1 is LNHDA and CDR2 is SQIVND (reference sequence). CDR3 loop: CASRKQGADYGYTF. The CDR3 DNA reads TGTGCCAGTAGGAAACAGGGGGCTGACTATGGCTACACCTTC.

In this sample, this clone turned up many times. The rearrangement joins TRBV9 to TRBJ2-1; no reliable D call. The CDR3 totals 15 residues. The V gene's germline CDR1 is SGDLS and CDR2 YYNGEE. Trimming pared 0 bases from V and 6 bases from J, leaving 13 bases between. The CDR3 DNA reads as TGTGCCAGCAGCGTAGTGGGTGCAGGTCCCAATGAGCAGTTCTTC. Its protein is CASSVVGAGPNEQFF.

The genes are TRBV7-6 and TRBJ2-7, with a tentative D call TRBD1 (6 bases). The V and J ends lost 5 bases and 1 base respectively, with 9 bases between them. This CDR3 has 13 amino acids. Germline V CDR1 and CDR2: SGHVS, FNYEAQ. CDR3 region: CASSPGQSYEQYF. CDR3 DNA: TGTGCCAGCAGCCCTGGACAGTCCTACGAGCAGTACTTC.

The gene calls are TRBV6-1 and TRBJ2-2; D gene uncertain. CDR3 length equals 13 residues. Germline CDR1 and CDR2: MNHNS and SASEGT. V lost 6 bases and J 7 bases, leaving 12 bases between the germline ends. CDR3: CASSQRSLGELFF. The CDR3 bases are TGTGCCAGCAGCCAAAGGTCTCTCGGGGAGCTGTTTTTT.